This section outlines one T cell receptor (beta chain) sequence together with its context. What this receptor recognizes is not known. No quality values exist for individual bases; no much larger clone is one base distant. Each clonotype received, on average, approximately 9.9x coverage in deep resolution sequencing performed on a MiSeq, where the target depth lay between 1 in 1 million and 1 in 200,000 T cells. The immunoSEQ hsTCRB Kit was used to generate TCR beta libraries. The study's processing was this. Data were analyzed with ImmunoSEQ Data Assistant and ImmunoSEQ Analyzer, with V, D and J genes assigned per IMGT definitions. Clonality was computed as one minus normalized Shannon entropy of productive rearrangement frequencies, ranging from 0 to 1. Only overrepresented clonotypes making up at least 0.05% of each patient's repertoire were included in the public clonotype analysis. Repertoires from some twelve age-matched healthy donors in immuneACCESS were used as clonality controls. TCRdb took this table from immuneACCESS and kept in-frame rearrangements with V and J called. Such tables lack part of the clones; where checked against another copy, unresolved V genes explain under half of the gap, and the rest is unexplained. V and J calls and clone size are those listed in that table; D and trimming were worked out from the DNA. This sample lists 130,000 to 150,000 clones; around three quarters were detected once. Around 13% of the sample is taken by the ten largest.

Read against the paper, the sample's time point label means: about 11 months on ibrutinib. For TCR beta library preparation, roughly 2 micrograms of genomic DNA were extracted from the cryopreserved PBMCs. Longitudinal blood samples from CLL patients on ibrutinib monotherapy underwent high-throughput TCR beta sequencing. The patients were enrolled in a single-center, open-label phase 2 trial of ibrutinib monotherapy. The data derive from a study of cytotoxic CD8 clonotypes in ibrutinib-treated CLL (dated by TCRdb to the early 2020s). Context from the whole study: The cohort was composed of 11 relapsed/refractory and roughly 14 treatment-naive patients; IGHV unmutated status was identified in some 17 patients. Partial responses were observed in around 25 patients and complete responses in 2; after a median follow-up of 68 months, remission was maintained in 14 patients and progression was observed in approximately 12. Samples at response were collected after a median of about 13 months of treatment, with a range of about 6 to 40 months. On average, each sample yielded about 260,000 productive templates and tens of thousands of productive rearrangements. Longitudinal samples were available for about 30% of the 86 trial participants. Cryopreserved peripheral blood mononuclear cells were obtained before treatment, at response, and at either sustained remission or disease progression. Every sample from remission and from progressive disease was obtained while the patients were still on ibrutinib.

From the germline V gene, CDR1 is SQVTM and CDR2 is ANQGSEA. Spanning cysteine to phenylalanine, the CDR3 consists of 16 amino acids. Only the CDR3 region is kept as DNA, spanning 48 bases read in frame from base 1. Trimming removed 0 bases from V and 0 bases from J, leaving 13 bases between the germline ends. Overall results and qualifications from the work: Public clonotypes were rare and either contracted or stayed stable during treatment, and the rise in clonality at ibrutinib response reflected the expansion of private clonotypes. Sampling times were not matched between patients in sustained remission and patients whose disease was progressing, and lymph node repertoires were not examined. Clonality rose at ibrutinib response, remained stable during sustained remission, and dropped back toward baseline at progression. Baseline clonality exceeded that of age-matched healthy donors and correlated strongly with circulating CD8+ T-cell counts.

Sequencing was performed on PBMCs, taken after 12 months of ibrutinib treatment. This TCR was recovered from a human donor with chronic lymphocytic leukemia. The rearranged chain carries TRBV29-1 and TRBJ2-3, with TRBD2 as a weak D call on 6 bases. CDR3 loop: CSVEDQAGPSTDTQYF. The DNA sequence reads TGCAGCGTTGAAGATCAGGCGGGGCCAAGCACAGATACGCAGTATTTT.